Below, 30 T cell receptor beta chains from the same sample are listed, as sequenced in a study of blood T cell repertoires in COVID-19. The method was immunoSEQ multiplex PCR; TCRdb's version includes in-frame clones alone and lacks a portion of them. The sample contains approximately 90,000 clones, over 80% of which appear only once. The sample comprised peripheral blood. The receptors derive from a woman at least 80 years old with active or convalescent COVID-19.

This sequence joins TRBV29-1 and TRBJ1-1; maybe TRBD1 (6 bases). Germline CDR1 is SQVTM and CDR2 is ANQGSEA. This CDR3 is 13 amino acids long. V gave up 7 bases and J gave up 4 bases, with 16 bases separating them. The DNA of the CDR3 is TGCAGCGCCAGGGTGGTGGGGGCCACTGAAGCTTTCTTT. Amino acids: CSARVVGATEAFF.

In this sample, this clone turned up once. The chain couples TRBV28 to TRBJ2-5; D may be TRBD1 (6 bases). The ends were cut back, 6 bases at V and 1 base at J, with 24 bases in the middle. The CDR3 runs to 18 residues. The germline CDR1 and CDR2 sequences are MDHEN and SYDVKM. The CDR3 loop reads CASRLPSPPGTTQETQYF. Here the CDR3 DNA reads TGTGCCAGCAGGCTACCGTCCCCCCCCGGGACAACCCAAGAGACCCAGTACTTC.

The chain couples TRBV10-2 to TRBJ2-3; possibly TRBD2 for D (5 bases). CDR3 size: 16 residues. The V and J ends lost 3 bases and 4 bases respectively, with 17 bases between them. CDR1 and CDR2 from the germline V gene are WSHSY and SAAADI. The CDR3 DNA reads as TGCGCCAGCAGTGACGATAGGGCGGGTTGGGCAGATACGCAGTATTTT. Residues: CASSDDRAGWADTQYF.

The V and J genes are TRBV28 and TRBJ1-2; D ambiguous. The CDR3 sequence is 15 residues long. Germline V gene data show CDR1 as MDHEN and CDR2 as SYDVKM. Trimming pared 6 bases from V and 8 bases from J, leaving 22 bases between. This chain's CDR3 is CASSLHRGPPEGYTF. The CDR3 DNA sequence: TGTGCCAGCAGCCTCCACCGCGGGCCACCCGAGGGCTACACCTTC.

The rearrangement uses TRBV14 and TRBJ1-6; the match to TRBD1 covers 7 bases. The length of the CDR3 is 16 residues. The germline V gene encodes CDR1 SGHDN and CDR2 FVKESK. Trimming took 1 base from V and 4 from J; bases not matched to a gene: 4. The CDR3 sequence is CASSQGQGRYNSPLHF. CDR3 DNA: TGTGCCAGCAGCCAAGGACAGGGCCGGTATAATTCACCCCTCCACTTT. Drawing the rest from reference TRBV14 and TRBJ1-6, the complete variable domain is EAGVTQFPSHSVIEKGQTVTLRCDPISGHDNLYWYRRVMGKEIKFLLHFVKESKQDESGMPNNRFLAERTGGTYSTLKVQPAELEDSGVYFCASSQGQGRYNSPLHFGNGTRLTVT.

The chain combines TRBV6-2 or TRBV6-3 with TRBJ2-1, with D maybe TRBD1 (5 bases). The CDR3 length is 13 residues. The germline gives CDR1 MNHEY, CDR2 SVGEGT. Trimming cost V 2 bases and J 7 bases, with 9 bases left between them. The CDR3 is CASSYRGDNEQFF. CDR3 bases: TGTGCCAGCAGTTACAGGGGTGATAATGAGCAGTTCTTC.

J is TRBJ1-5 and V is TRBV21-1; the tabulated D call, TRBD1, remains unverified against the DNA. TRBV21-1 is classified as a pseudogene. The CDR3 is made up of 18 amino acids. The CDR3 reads CASSHSEGQGLTKQPQHF. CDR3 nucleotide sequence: TGTGCCAGCAGCCACTCGGAAGGACAGGGGTTAACTAAGCAGCCCCAGCATTTT.

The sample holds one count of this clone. This CDR3 reads CASSESQGGGYTF. CDR3 nucleotide sequence: TGTGCCAGCAGTGAAAGTCAGGGAGGGGGCTACACCTTC. The rearrangement joins TRBV2 to TRBJ1-2; tentative D call: TRBD1 (5 bases). The CDR3 is 13 residues long. The V end was cut by 2 bases, the J end by 8 bases, with 12 bases between. Looked up from germline, CDR1 is SNHLY and CDR2 is FYNNEI.

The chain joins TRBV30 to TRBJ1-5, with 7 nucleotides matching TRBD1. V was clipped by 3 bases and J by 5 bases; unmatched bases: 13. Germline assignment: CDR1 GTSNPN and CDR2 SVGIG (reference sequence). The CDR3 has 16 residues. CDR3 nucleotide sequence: TGTGCCTGGAGCATCCAGGGCAGGGGGTCGGATCAGCCCCAGCATTTT. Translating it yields CAWSIQGRGSDQPQHF.

CDR3 residues: CASSITSSGNTIYF. In nucleotides, the CDR3 is TGTGCCAGTAGTATCACCAGCTCTGGAAACACCATATATTTT. V is TRBV19 and J is TRBJ1-3; D uncertain. CDR3 length equals 14 residues. CDR1 LNHDA and CDR2 SQIVND come from the germline V gene (reference sequence). Trimming removed 3 bases at V and 0 bases at J, with 6 bases between.

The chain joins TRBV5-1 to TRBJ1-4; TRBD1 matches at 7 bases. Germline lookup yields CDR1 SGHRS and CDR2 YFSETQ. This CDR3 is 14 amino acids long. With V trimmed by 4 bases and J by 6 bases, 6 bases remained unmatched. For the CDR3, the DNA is TGCGCCAGCAGCCCCGGGAGGGGGCATGAAAAACTGTTTTTT. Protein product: CASSPGRGHEKLFF.

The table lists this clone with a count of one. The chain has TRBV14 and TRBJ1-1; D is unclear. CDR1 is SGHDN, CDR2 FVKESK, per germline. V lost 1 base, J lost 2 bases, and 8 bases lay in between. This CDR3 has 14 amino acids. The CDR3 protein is CASSQGHLNTEAFF. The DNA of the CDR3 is TGTGCCAGCAGCCAAGGCCACCTAAACACTGAAGCTTTCTTT.

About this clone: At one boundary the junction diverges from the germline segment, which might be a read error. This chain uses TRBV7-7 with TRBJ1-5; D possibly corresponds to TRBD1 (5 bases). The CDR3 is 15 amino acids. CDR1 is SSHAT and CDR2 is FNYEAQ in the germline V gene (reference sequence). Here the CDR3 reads CASRNSGSSNQPQHF. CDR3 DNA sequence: TGTGCTAGCAGAAACTCAGGGTCCAGCAATCAGCCCCAGCATTTT.

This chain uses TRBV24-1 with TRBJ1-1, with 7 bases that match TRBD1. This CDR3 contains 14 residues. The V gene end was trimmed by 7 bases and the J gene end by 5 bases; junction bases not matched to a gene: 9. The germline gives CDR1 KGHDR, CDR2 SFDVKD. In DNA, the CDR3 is TGTGCCACCAGGCCCAACAGGGGATCGACTGAAGCTTTCTTT. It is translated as CATRPNRGSTEAFF.

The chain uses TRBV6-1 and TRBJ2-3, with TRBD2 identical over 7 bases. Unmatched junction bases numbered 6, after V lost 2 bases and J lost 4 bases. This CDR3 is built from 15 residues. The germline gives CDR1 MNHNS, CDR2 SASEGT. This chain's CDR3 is CASSERGEWADTQYF. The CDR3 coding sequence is TGTGCCAGCAGTGAACGGGGGGAGTGGGCAGATACGCAGTATTTT.

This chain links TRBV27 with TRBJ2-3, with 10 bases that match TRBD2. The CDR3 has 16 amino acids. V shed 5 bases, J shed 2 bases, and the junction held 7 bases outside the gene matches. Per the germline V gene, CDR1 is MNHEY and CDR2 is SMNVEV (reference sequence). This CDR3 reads CASSRSLAGDTDTQYF. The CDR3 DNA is TGTGCCAGCAGTCGATCCCTAGCGGGGGACACAGATACGCAGTATTTT.

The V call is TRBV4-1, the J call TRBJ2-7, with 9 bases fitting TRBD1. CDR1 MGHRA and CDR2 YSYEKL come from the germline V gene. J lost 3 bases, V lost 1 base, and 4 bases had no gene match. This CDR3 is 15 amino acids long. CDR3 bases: TGCGCCAGCAGCCAAGGACAGGGGGAAAACTACGAGCAGTACTTC. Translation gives CASSQGQGENYEQYF.

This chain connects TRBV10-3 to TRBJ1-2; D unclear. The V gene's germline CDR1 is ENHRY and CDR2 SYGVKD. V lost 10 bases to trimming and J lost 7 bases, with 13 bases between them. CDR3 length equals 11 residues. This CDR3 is CATAGVGGYTF. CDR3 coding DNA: TGTGCCACCGCCGGGGTTGGTGGCTACACCTTC.

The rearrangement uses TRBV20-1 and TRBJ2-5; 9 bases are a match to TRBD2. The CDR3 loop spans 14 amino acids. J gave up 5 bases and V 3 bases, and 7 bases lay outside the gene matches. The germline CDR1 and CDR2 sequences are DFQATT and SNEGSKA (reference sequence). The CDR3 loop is CSASGSGGDETQYF. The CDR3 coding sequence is TGCAGTGCTAGTGGTAGCGGGGGCGATGAGACCCAGTACTTC.

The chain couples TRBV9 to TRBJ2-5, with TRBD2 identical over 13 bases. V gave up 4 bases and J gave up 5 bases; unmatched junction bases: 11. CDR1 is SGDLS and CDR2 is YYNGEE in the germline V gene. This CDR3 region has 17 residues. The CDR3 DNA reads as TGTGCCAGCAGCCCCCAAGGACTAGCGGGAGTGGGCGAGACCCAGTACTTC. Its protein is CASSPQGLAGVGETQYF.

The CDR3 spells CASSSTGGQGYGYTF. DNA for the CDR3: TGTGCCAGCAGCTCGACAGGGGGACAGGGGTATGGCTACACCTTC. The chain recombines TRBV7-3 with TRBJ1-2; 10 nucleotides line up with TRBD1. V was clipped by 4 bases and J by 5 bases; unmatched bases: 7. CDR3 size: 15 residues. Per germline, CDR1 SGHTA and CDR2 FQGTGA.

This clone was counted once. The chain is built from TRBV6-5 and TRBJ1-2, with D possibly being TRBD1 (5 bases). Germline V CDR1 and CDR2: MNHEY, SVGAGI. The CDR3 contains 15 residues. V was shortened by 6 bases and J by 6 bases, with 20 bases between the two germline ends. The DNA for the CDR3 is TGTGCCAGCAGATCCTACGGGGGGGGATCCGATGGCTACACCTTC. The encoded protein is CASRSYGGGSDGYTF.

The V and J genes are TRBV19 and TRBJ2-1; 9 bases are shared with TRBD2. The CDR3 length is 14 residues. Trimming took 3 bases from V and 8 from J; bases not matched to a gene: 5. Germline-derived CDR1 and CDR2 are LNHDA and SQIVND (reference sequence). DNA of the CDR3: TGTGCCAGTAGTATCTATCTAGCGGGACATGAGCAGTTCTTC. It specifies CASSIYLAGHEQFF.

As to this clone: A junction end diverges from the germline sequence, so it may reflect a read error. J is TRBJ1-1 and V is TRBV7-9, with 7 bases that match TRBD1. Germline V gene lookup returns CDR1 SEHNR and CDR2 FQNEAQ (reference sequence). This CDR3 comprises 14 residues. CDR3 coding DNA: TGTGCCAGCAGCTTAAAGGACAGGAACACTGAAACTTTCTTT. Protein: CASSLKDRNTETFF. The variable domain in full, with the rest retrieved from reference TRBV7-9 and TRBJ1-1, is DTGVSQNPRHKITKRGQNVTFRCDPISEHNRLYWYRQTLGQGPEFLTYFQNEAQLEKSRLLSDRFSAERPKGSFSTLEIQRTEQGDSAMYLCASSLKDRNTETFFGQGTRLTVV.

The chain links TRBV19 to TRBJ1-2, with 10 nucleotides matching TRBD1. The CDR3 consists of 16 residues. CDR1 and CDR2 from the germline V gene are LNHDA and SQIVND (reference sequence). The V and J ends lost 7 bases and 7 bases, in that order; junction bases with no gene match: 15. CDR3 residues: CASNLRTGGPLSGYTF. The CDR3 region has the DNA TGTGCCAGTAACCTCCGGACAGGGGGGCCGCTATCTGGCTACACCTTC.

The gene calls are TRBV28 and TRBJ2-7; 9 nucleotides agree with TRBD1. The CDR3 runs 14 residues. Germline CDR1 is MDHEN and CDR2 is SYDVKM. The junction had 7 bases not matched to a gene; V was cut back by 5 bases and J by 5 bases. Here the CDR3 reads CASSSLDRGNEQYF. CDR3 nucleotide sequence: TGTGCCAGCAGTAGCTTGGACAGGGGCAACGAGCAGTACTTC.

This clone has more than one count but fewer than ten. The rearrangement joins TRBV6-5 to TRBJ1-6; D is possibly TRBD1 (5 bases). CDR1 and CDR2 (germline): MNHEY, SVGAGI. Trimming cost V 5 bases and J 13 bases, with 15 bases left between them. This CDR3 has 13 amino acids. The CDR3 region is CASSLLDRAPLHF. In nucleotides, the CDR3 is TGTGCCAGCAGTCTACTCGACAGAGCCCCCCTCCACTTT.

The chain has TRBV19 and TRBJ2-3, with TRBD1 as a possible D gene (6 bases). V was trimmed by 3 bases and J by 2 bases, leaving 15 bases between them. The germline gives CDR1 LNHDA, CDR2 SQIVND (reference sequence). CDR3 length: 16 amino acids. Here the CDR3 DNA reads TGTGCCAGTAGTATCCGAGGGGGTGGGACCACAGATACGCAGTATTTT. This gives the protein CASSIRGGGTTDTQYF.

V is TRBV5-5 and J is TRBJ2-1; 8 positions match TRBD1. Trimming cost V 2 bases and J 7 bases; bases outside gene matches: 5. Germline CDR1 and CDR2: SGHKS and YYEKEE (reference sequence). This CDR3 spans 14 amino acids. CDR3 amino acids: CASSLETGGNEQFF. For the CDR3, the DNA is TGTGCCAGCAGCTTAGAAACAGGGGGGAATGAGCAGTTCTTC.

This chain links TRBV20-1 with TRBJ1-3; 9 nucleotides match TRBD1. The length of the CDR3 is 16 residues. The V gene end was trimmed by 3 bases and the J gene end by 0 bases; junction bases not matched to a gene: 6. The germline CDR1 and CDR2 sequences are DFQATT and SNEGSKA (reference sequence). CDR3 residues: CSASAGTGSSGNTIYF. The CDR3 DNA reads TGCAGTGCTAGTGCCGGGACAGGGAGCTCTGGAAACACCATATATTTT.